What follows are 11 T cell receptor beta chains derived from one specimen sequenced in a study of patients and donors after allogeneic stem cell transplantation. TCRdb reanalysed the RT-PCR reads using MiXCR and keeps one entry per CDR3 protein. The data show more than 850,000 distinct CDR3 sequences, about 20% seen once. The sample taken for sequencing was blood, either unsorted or a sorted T cell fraction (not recorded which). These TCRs come from a human donor who was either an allogeneic HSCT recipient or a stem cell or donor lymphocyte infusion donor (not recorded which). It is not recorded whose cells these are; they may come from a transplant donor.

This chain joins TRBV24-1 and TRBJ1-2; D is unclear. The CDR3 has 14 amino acids. Trimming pared 7 bases from V and 5 bases from J, leaving 16 bases between. Germline assignment: CDR1 KGHDR and CDR2 SFDVKD. CDR3 protein: CATSSPDGPYGYTF. Here the CDR3 DNA reads TGTGCCACCAGCTCGCCGGACGGCCCGTATGGCTACACCTTC.

A few counts support this clonotype. The V call is TRBV9, the J call TRBJ2-7; the D is unclear. CDR1 and CDR2 (germline): SGDLS, YYNGEE. The CDR3 length is 14 residues. V lost 4 bases, J lost 5 bases, and 16 bases lay in between. CDR3 in DNA: TGTGCCAGCAGCCTTACTTGGGCTTCGGACGAGCAGTACTTC. Its protein is CASSLTWASDEQYF.

This clonotype has more than one count but fewer than ten. V and J are TRBV7-9 and TRBJ1-1; D is uncertain. Germline loops: CDR1 SEHNR, CDR2 FQNEAQ (reference sequence). The CDR3 is 16 residues long. Between the trimmed V and J ends, which lost 7 bases and 0 bases, there was a span of 18 bases. CDR3 in amino acids: CASMVSGPLMNTEAFF. CDR3 sequence (DNA): TGTGCCAGCATGGTGTCAGGACCCCTCATGAACACTGAAGCTTTCTTT.

CDR3 region: CASSHPNNQPQHF. DNA of the CDR3: TGCGCCAGCAGCCACCCGAACAATCAGCCCCAGCATTTT. The V and J genes are TRBV4-1 and TRBJ1-5; D not resolved. This CDR3 is 13 amino acids long. CDR1 MGHRA and CDR2 YSYEKL come from the germline V gene. The V gene lost 3 bases and the J gene lost 3 bases, with 6 bases spanning the gap.

The rearrangement links TRBV7-9 to TRBJ1-1, with 8 positions matching TRBD1. V shed 5 bases and J 1 base; nucleotides not matched to a gene: 9. The germline CDR1 and CDR2 sequences are SEHNR and FQNEAQ (reference sequence). This CDR3 is 16 amino acids long. The CDR3 nucleotides read TGTGCCAGCAGCCCAGGAGACAGGGGAACGAACACTGAAGCTTTCTTT. Translated, it gives CASSPGDRGTNTEAFF.

CDR3 nucleotide sequence: TGTGCCAGCAGCCACAGACTAGCGGGGTTCACAGATACGCAGTATTTT. This codes for CASSHRLAGFTDTQYF. The V and J genes are TRBV3-1 and TRBJ2-3, with 11 bases lining up with TRBD2. The CDR3 has 16 residues. After removal of 3 bases from V and 2 bases from J, the junction contained 4 bases not matched to a gene. Germline CDR1 LGHDT, CDR2 YNNKEL (reference sequence).

V and J are TRBV5-1 and TRBJ2-5, with a possible D match to TRBD1 (5 bases). V gave up 5 bases and J gave up 7 bases, with 18 bases separating them. This CDR3 comprises 14 residues. From germline, CDR1 is SGHRS and CDR2 YFSETQ. CDR3 loop: CASSFTGSAGTQYF. CDR3 sequence (DNA): TGCGCCAGCAGTTTTACAGGCTCCGCTGGGACCCAGTACTTC.

This clonotype has more than one count but fewer than ten. The chain combines TRBV29-1 with TRBJ1-2, with 9 bases identical to TRBD1. The CDR3 has 14 amino acids. With V trimmed by 4 bases and J by 8 bases, 11 bases remained unmatched. Per germline, CDR1 SQVTM and CDR2 ANQGSEA. The CDR3 bases are TGCAGCGTTGGTGGGGACAGGGTAGGATCCGGCTACACCTTC. As protein: CSVGGDRVGSGYTF.

Ten or more counts support this clonotype. J is TRBJ1-2 and V is TRBV12-3 or TRBV12-4, with TRBD1 matching over 11 bases. CDR3 length equals 16 residues. V trimming: 6 bases; J trimming: 4 bases; junction bases outside the gene matches: 10. DNA for the CDR3: TGTGCCAGCAGCCCCCCGGACAGGGGGCGTAGCTATGGCTACACCTTC. Protein sequence: CASSPPDRGRSYGYTF.

This clonotype was observed a few times. CDR3 coding DNA: TGTGCCAGCAGTTTTTGGGAGAGCACAGATACGCAGTATTTT. This sequence encodes CASSFWESTDTQYF. This chain links TRBV12-3 or TRBV12-4 with TRBJ2-3; D perhaps matches TRBD2 (5 bases). The CDR3 totals 14 residues. V was trimmed by 3 bases and J by 0 bases, leaving 7 bases between them.

The chain recombines TRBV11-2 with TRBJ2-4; D may correspond to TRBD1 or TRBD2 (5 bases each). Germline V lookup: CDR1 SGHAT, CDR2 FQNNGV. V was cut by 3 bases and J by 0 bases, with 6 bases left in between. The CDR3 loop spans 14 amino acids. CDR3 protein: CASSLGTAKNIQYF. The CDR3 DNA follows: TGTGCCAGCAGCTTGGGGACAGCCAAAAACATTCAGTACTTC.